Sequencing of this T cell receptor (beta chain) was carried out in a study of OX40 agonist ivuxolimab in advanced cancers. This table comes from immunoSEQ multiplex PCR, and its TCRdb copy is limited to in-frame clones, with some not included. The sample has about 17,000 clones; 85% to 90% are singletons. Germline V gene lookup returns CDR1 MNHEY and CDR2 SMNVEV (reference sequence). V was trimmed by 6 bases and J by 6 bases, leaving 19 bases between them. CDR3 size: 15 residues. The rearrangement joins TRBV27 to TRBJ2-3; D possibly uses TRBD1 or TRBD2 (7 bases each). The clonotype originates from an adult with an advanced solid tumor such as melanoma, head and neck, liver or kidney cancer. The sample here was CD4+ or CD8+ T cells sorted from blood, taken in a trial of the OX40 agonist ivuxolimab. CDR3 DNA: TGTGCCAGCAGCCCCACAGGGGACGGGGGGGATACGCAGTATTTT. This sequence encodes CASSPTGDGGDTQYF.